Shown below are 28 T cell receptor beta chains from a single sample sequenced in a study of OX40 agonist ivuxolimab in advanced cancers. The repertoire was sequenced with immunoSEQ multiplex PCR; TCRdb's copy has only in-frame clones and lacks some. This sample has some 12,000 clones, with more than 70% found just once. The sample in question was CD4+ or CD8+ T cells sorted from blood, obtained in a trial of the OX40 agonist ivuxolimab. The receptors stem from an adult with an advanced solid tumor such as melanoma, head and neck, liver or kidney cancer.

The chain recombines TRBV28 with TRBJ2-2; D is ambiguous. The V gene's germline CDR1 is MDHEN and CDR2 SYDVKM. Trimming left V 5 bases short and J 3 bases short, with 4 bases between. The CDR3 is 12 residues long. In DNA, the CDR3 is TGTGCCAGCAGTCTATACACCGGGGAGCTGTTTTTT. It codes for CASSLYTGELFF.

There are a few counts of this clone. The rearrangement uses TRBV30 and TRBJ1-2; 8 nucleotides match TRBD1. There are 15 residues in the CDR3. The germline V gene has CDR1 GTSNPN and CDR2 SVGIG (reference sequence). Trimming removed 1 base from V and 4 bases from J; junction bases left unmatched: 8. The CDR3 coding sequence is TGTGCCTGGAGTGCCCGGACAGGGTGGATCTATGGCTACACCTTC. Its translation is CAWSARTGWIYGYTF.

CDR3 protein: CAISAQEEGNTGELFF. DNA of the CDR3: TGTGCCATCAGTGCCCAGGAGGAGGGGAACACCGGGGAGCTGTTTTTT. The chain recombines TRBV10-3 with TRBJ2-2; the D gene is possibly TRBD2 (6 bases). Trimming left V 4 bases short and J 1 base short, with 13 bases between. Germline V gives CDR1 ENHRY, CDR2 SYGVKD. CDR3 length: 16 amino acids.

V and J are TRBV2 and TRBJ1-3; D remains ambiguous. There are 15 residues in the CDR3. Germline V CDR1 and CDR2: SNHLY, FYNNEI. V shed 1 base and J shed 3 bases, with 10 bases lying between them. CDR3: CASSEVGEYGNTIYF. The CDR3 DNA sequence: TGTGCCAGCAGTGAAGTTGGGGAGTATGGAAACACCATATATTTT.

In this sample, this clone is medium-sized (0.01 to 0.1%). The chain couples TRBV4-1 to TRBJ1-1; no firm D call. The ends were cut back, 3 bases at V and 1 base at J, with 3 bases in the middle. Germline V CDR1 and CDR2: MGHRA, YSYEKL. This CDR3 region has 12 residues. CDR3 coding DNA: TGCGCCAGCAGCCATCAGAACACTGAAGCTTTCTTT. Its protein product is CASSHQNTEAFF.

This clone is medium-sized (0.01 to 0.1%) within its sample. J is TRBJ2-1 and V is TRBV4-1; TRBD2 is a possible D gene (5 bases). The CDR3 sequence is 15 residues long. CDR1 and CDR2 (germline): MGHRA, YSYEKL. V lost 4 bases to trimming and J lost 4 bases, with 14 bases between them. For the CDR3, the DNA is TGCGCCAGCAGCCTCCGGTCGGGATTATACAATGAGCAGTTCTTC. This gives the protein CASSLRSGLYNEQFF.

The chain carries TRBV4-1 and TRBJ1-2; perhaps TRBD1 as D (5 bases). The CDR3 is 14 amino acids. V lost 0 bases, J lost 8 bases, and 13 bases lay in between. Germline values: CDR1 MGHRA, CDR2 YSYEKL. CDR3 sequence: CASSQEGAGSGYTF. CDR3 sequence (DNA): TGCGCCAGCAGCCAAGAAGGGGCCGGGTCCGGCTACACCTTC.

This sequence joins TRBV28 and TRBJ2-2; TRBD1 might be the D (5 bases). V lost 4 bases to trimming and J lost 0 bases, with 21 bases between them. Germline CDR1 reads MDHEN; CDR2 reads SYDVKM. This CDR3 has 19 amino acids. The CDR3 DNA follows: TGTGCCAGCAGTTCGATCAGGGCTCAGCACTACGCGAACACCGGGGAGCTGTTTTTT. Its translation: CASSSIRAQHYANTGELFF. Based on the CDR3 plus reference TRBV28 and TRBJ2-2, the full variable domain is DVKVTQSSRYLVKRTGEKVFLECVQDMDHENMFWYRQDPGLGLRLIYFSYDVKMKEKGDIPEGYSVSREKKERFSLILESASTNQTSMYLCASSSIRAQHYANTGELFFGEGSRLTVL.

The chain combines TRBV14 with TRBJ2-5; tentatively, D is TRBD1 (5 bases). CDR1 and CDR2 (germline): SGHDN, FVKESK. CDR3 length equals 13 residues. The ends were cut back, 4 bases at V and 0 bases at J, with 6 bases in the middle. For the CDR3, the DNA is TGTGCCAGCAGCCTGACAGACCAAGAGACCCAGTACTTC. Translating it yields CASSLTDQETQYF.

The rearrangement links TRBV9 to TRBJ1-1, with 7 bases matching TRBD1. From germline, CDR1 is SGDLS and CDR2 YYNGEE. After removal of 0 bases from V and 5 bases from J, the junction contained 1 base not matched to a gene. This CDR3 contains 13 residues. The chain's CDR3 is CASSVGGQTEAFF. The DNA of the CDR3 is TGTGCCAGCAGCGTAGGGGGACAGACTGAAGCTTTCTTT.

A note on this clone: A read error may account for a junction end that differs from germline. The chain employs TRBV19 and TRBJ2-1; 7 nucleotides agree with TRBD1. Per the germline V gene, CDR1 is LNHDA and CDR2 is SQIVND (reference sequence). CDR3 length: 15 amino acids. DNA for the CDR3: TGTGCCAGTAATATAGATGGGACAGCGTACAATGAGCAGTTCTTC. This codes for CASNIDGTAYNEQFF. Looking up the rest from reference TRBV19 and TRBJ2-1 gives the full variable domain: DGGITQSPKYLFRKEGQNVTLSCEQNLNHDAMYWYRQDPGQGLRLIYYSQIVNDFQKGDIAEGYSVSREKKESFPLTVTSAQKNPTAFYLCASNIDGTAYNEQFFGPGTRLTVL.

This rearrangement joins TRBV15 to TRBJ2-5; tentative D call: TRBD1 (5 bases). The CDR3 totals 15 residues. The germline CDR1 and CDR2 sequences are LNHNV and YYDKDF (reference sequence). V was trimmed by 0 bases and J by 3 bases, leaving 11 bases between them. The DNA for the CDR3 is TGTGCCACCAGCAGAGATAGGGCAGGGAAAGAGACCCAGTACTTC. Amino acid sequence: CATSRDRAGKETQYF.

This sequence joins TRBV27 and TRBJ1-3; no definite D call. This CDR3 is 13 amino acids long. The V end was cut by 4 bases, the J end by 4 bases, with 8 bases between. Germline V gene data show CDR1 as MNHEY and CDR2 as SMNVEV (reference sequence). The CDR3 loop reads CASSSPPGNTIYF. DNA for the CDR3: TGTGCCAGCAGTTCCCCCCCCGGAAACACCATATATTTT.

Relative to its sample, this clone is medium-sized. The CDR3, as DNA: TGCGCCAGCAGCCTAGGACAGGGGGCCGCTGAAGCTTTCTTT. It specifies CASSLGQGAAEAFF. The chain uses TRBV4-1 and TRBJ1-1, with 11 bases matching TRBD1. The CDR3 consists of 14 residues. CDR1 is MGHRA, CDR2 YSYEKL, per germline. V lost 4 bases and J lost 6; bases outside the gene matches: 4.

The genes are TRBV27 and TRBJ2-7, with D unclear. The CDR3 spans 12 residues. Trimming stripped 4 bases from V and 8 bases from J, with 12 bases between. Germline assignment: CDR1 MNHEY and CDR2 SMNVEV (reference sequence). CDR3 in DNA: TGTGCCAGCAGTTCCCAATACGGCCAGCAGTACTTC. Amino acids: CASSSQYGQQYF.

This chain uses TRBV28 with TRBJ1-4, with 8 bases fitting TRBD1. V shed 3 bases and J 8 bases; nucleotides not matched to a gene: 11. The germline V gene encodes CDR1 MDHEN and CDR2 SYDVKM. This CDR3 has 16 residues. The CDR3 sequence: CASSFTSGGREEKLFF. In nucleotides, the CDR3 is TGTGCCAGCAGTTTCACATCAGGGGGCAGGGAAGAAAAACTGTTTTTT.

This clone was detected once. The rearrangement joins TRBV15 to TRBJ2-1, with TRBD1 matching 7 bases. CDR3 size: 16 residues. Germline V CDR1 and CDR2: LNHNV, YYDKDF (reference sequence). With 0 bases clipped from V and 8 bases from J, the junction kept 10 bases outside the gene matches. The CDR3 DNA is TGTGCCACCAGCAGAGATGGGACAGTCTCCGGCGATGAGCAGTTCTTC. Encoded protein: CATSRDGTVSGDEQFF.

V gene TRBV27 combines with J gene TRBJ1-6; D is undetermined. Germline V gene sequence: CDR1 MNHEY, CDR2 SMNVEV (reference sequence). The CDR3 runs 15 residues. Trimming shortened V by 0 bases and J by 9 bases, and 12 bases separated the two germline ends. The CDR3 DNA is TGTGCCAGCAGTTTATCGAGGAGTCCAGTTTCACCCCTCCACTTT. Protein: CASSLSRSPVSPLHF.

This rearrangement joins TRBV19 to TRBJ2-1, with 9 bases that match TRBD1. Per the germline V gene, CDR1 is LNHDA and CDR2 is SQIVND (reference sequence). The CDR3 has 16 residues. The V and J ends lost 5 bases and 3 bases, in that order; junction bases with no gene match: 8. The CDR3 DNA reads TGTGCCAGTAGTTGGGCGGGACAGGGTGTCTACAATGAGCAGTTCTTC. Translating gives CASSWAGQGVYNEQFF.

The CDR3 DNA reads TGTGCCAGCAGCTGGGGCTTCAATGAGCAGTTCTTC. Its protein product is CASSWGFNEQFF. The V call is TRBV5-6, the J call TRBJ2-1; a possible D gene is TRBD1 (5 bases). The CDR3 is made up of 12 amino acids. Trimming took off 3 bases at V and 6 bases at J, with 7 bases between the two ends. Per the germline V gene, CDR1 is SGHDT and CDR2 is YYEEEE.

The V and J genes are TRBV7-9 and TRBJ1-1; a possible D gene is TRBD1 (6 bases). CDR3 length: 12 residues. Per germline, CDR1 SEHNR and CDR2 FQNEAQ (reference sequence). Trimming took off 4 bases at V and 8 bases at J, with 11 bases between the two ends. In DNA form, the CDR3 reads TGTGCCAGCAGCTCAAACAGGGCCGAAGCTTTCTTT. It translates to CASSSNRAEAFF.

This chain joins TRBV9 and TRBJ2-7; D possibly matches TRBD1 or TRBD2 (6 bases each). Germline lookup yields CDR1 SGDLS and CDR2 YYNGEE. Trimming removed 3 bases from V and 1 base from J, with 11 bases in between. The CDR3 totals 14 residues. The CDR3 reads CASSGGTPSYEQYF. The CDR3 DNA reads TGTGCCAGCAGCGGCGGGACACCTTCCTACGAGCAGTACTTC. The full variable domain, its missing parts supplied by reference TRBV9 and TRBJ2-7, is DSGVTQTPKHLITATGQRVTLRCSPRSGDLSVYWYQQSLDQGLQFLIQYYNGEERAKGNILERFSAQQFPDLHSELNLSSLELGDSALYFCASSGGTPSYEQYFGPGTRLTVT.

The chain carries TRBV19 and TRBJ1-5; D is unclear. Trimming cost V 3 bases and J 11 bases, with 14 bases left between them. The CDR3 consists of 13 residues. From germline, CDR1 is LNHDA and CDR2 SQIVND (reference sequence). Here the CDR3 reads CASSIIGPMAQHF. In nucleotides, the CDR3 is TGTGCCAGTAGTATCATAGGGCCCATGGCCCAGCATTTT.

The CDR3 DNA follows: TGTGCCAGCAGTTTAGGGGACAGGTACTACGAGCAGTACTTC. Protein product: CASSLGDRYYEQYF. This sequence joins TRBV28 and TRBJ2-7; TRBD1 matches 8 bases. The length of the CDR3 is 14 residues. After removal of 2 bases from V and 3 bases from J, the junction contained 3 bases not matched to a gene. Germline lookup yields CDR1 MDHEN and CDR2 SYDVKM.

V is TRBV19 and J is TRBJ2-5; D not resolved. This CDR3 region has 13 residues. The V end lost 1 base, the J end lost 4 bases, and 7 bases lay between the germline ends. The V gene's germline CDR1 is LNHDA and CDR2 SQIVND (reference sequence). CDR3 nucleotides: TGTGCCAGTAGTATAGGGAGCCGAGAGACCCAGTACTTC. It encodes CASSIGSRETQYF. Complete variable domain (other parts from reference TRBV19 and TRBJ2-5): DGGITQSPKYLFRKEGQNVTLSCEQNLNHDAMYWYRQDPGQGLRLIYYSQIVNDFQKGDIAEGYSVSREKKESFPLTVTSAQKNPTAFYLCASSIGSRETQYFGPGTRLLVL.

V gene TRBV28 combines with J gene TRBJ2-7, with D unresolved. The germline V and J ends were trimmed by 3 bases and 6 bases, with 9 bases remaining between them. This CDR3 region has 12 residues. The germline gives CDR1 MDHEN, CDR2 SYDVKM. CDR3 amino acids: CASSFPGTEQYF. Here the CDR3 DNA reads TGTGCCAGCAGTTTTCCCGGCACCGAGCAGTACTTC.

This clone occurred a few times. The chain uses TRBV28 and TRBJ2-1; the D call may be TRBD1 or TRBD2 (6 bases each). The CDR3 consists of 19 residues. Trimming shortened V by 3 bases and J by 0 bases, and 21 bases separated the two germline ends. Germline lookup yields CDR1 MDHEN and CDR2 SYDVKM. The CDR3 region has the DNA TGTGCCAGCAGTTTTGGCCAGACTGACGGGGGCAGCTCCTACAATGAGCAGTTCTTC. Residues: CASSFGQTDGGSSYNEQFF.

The genes are TRBV6-1 and TRBJ2-7; TRBD1 or TRBD2 may be the D gene (5 bases each). Germline-derived CDR1 and CDR2 are MNHNS and SASEGT. Trimming pared 8 bases from V and 2 bases from J, leaving 13 bases between. The CDR3 extends over 13 amino acids. The CDR3 loop reads CASDIRGAYEQYF. CDR3 DNA: TGTGCCAGCGATATTAGGGGAGCCTACGAGCAGTACTTC.